This TCR beta chain came from a study of control samples from healthy donors and cancer patients. There are 18 residues in the CDR3. V was trimmed by 6 bases and J by 1 base, leaving 22 bases between them. Germline CDR1 reads SGHTA; CDR2 reads FQGTGA. The protocol was immunoSEQ multiplex PCR, while the TCRdb copy is restricted to in-frame clones and leaves out a portion. Here the sample spans tens of thousands of clones, less than 85% being singletons. The sequenced material came from PBMCs. J is TRBJ2-1 and V is TRBV7-3; weak D call: TRBD2 (6 bases). The receptor comes from a man in his sixties or seventies with lung cancer. CDR3 nucleotide sequence: TGTGCCAGCAGATTTCCTACGGGGGACGGAGTTTCCTACAATGAGCAGTTCTTC. Its protein product is CASRFPTGDGVSYNEQFF.